One sample yielded the 9 T cell receptor beta chains listed below, sequenced in a study of human T cells and chemical hapten exposure. A single record per CDR3 protein comes from TCRdb applying MiXCR to the RACE reads. This sample yields under 400,000 distinct CDR3 sequences, of which roughly 5.3% are seen a single time; 2.6% belongs to the top ten. As for time point: pre-sensitization, week 0. Sample treatment: therapeutic diphenylcyclopropenone sensitization with weekly scalp DPC. The sequences come from whole blood, collected in connection with sensitization to the hapten diphenylcyclopropenone (DPC). These receptors were collected from a woman between 45 and 65 years old with alopecia areata. Some clones in this sample may be carry-over from other donors' samples.

This clonotype was counted many times. The chain recombines TRBV28 with TRBJ1-1; unclear D gene. Germline CDR1 and CDR2: MDHEN and SYDVKM. The germline V and J ends were trimmed by 1 base and 8 bases, with 14 bases remaining between them. The CDR3 extends over 14 amino acids. The CDR3 here is CASSLSGGSGEAFF. The CDR3 nucleotides read TGTGCCAGCAGTTTATCGGGCGGATCGGGGGAAGCTTTCTTT. The full variable domain, rest sourced from reference TRBV28 and TRBJ1-1, is DVKVTQSSRYLVKRTGEKVFLECVQDMDHENMFWYRQDPGLGLRLIYFSYDVKMKEKGDIPEGYSVSREKKERFSLILESASTNQTSMYLCASSLSGGSGEAFFGQGTRLTVV.

This clonotype was counted many times. The chain has TRBV21-1 and TRBJ2-7; the table assigns TRBD1, which was not confirmed against the DNA. TRBV21-1 is annotated as a pseudogene. The CDR3 runs to 19 residues. This CDR3 reads CASSKIPLPGQGLSYEQYF. CDR3 sequence (DNA): TGTGCCAGCAGCAAAATCCCCCTCCCGGGACAGGGGCTTTCCTACGAGCAGTACTTC.

In this sample, this clonotype turned up a few times. This rearrangement joins TRBV25-1 to TRBJ1-1; D is unresolved. CDR3 length: 13 residues. Germline V gene lookup returns CDR1 MGHDK and CDR2 SYGVNS. V shed 7 bases and J shed 0 bases, with 9 bases lying between them. CDR3 sequence (DNA): TGTGCCAGCACTAAAGAAATGAACACTGAAGCTTTCTTT. Translating it yields CASTKEMNTEAFF.

The sample holds a few counts of this clonotype. V and J are TRBV6-1 and TRBJ2-3; 13 bases are shared with TRBD2. Per germline, CDR1 MNHNS and CDR2 SASEGT. The CDR3 contains 15 residues. With V trimmed by 7 bases and J by 4 bases, 5 bases remained unmatched. CDR3 protein: CASNRLAGGADTQYF. The CDR3 DNA is TGTGCCAGCAACCGACTAGCGGGAGGCGCAGATACGCAGTATTTT.

The DNA for the CDR3 is TGTGCCAGCAGCTTAGGTAGCGTCGAGGGAGATACGCAGTATTTT. Translating it yields CASSLGSVEGDTQYF. The chain is built from TRBV7-6 and TRBJ2-3; tentatively, D is TRBD2 (5 bases). V was trimmed by 1 base and J by 5 bases, leaving 13 bases between them. Germline CDR1 reads SGHVS; CDR2 reads FNYEAQ. The CDR3 runs 15 residues. The full variable domain, completed using reference TRBV7-6 and TRBJ2-3, is GAGVSQSPRYKVTKRGQDVALRCDPISGHVSLYWYRQALGQGPEFLTYFNYEAQQDKSGLPNDRFSAERPEGSISTLTIQRTEQRDSAMYRCASSLGSVEGDTQYFGPGTRLTVL.

Ten or more counts support this clonotype. The chain recombines TRBV20-1 with TRBJ2-7; 11 nucleotides match TRBD1. CDR1 DFQATT and CDR2 SNEGSKA come from the germline V gene (reference sequence). The CDR3 is made up of 15 amino acids. With 6 bases clipped from V and 5 bases from J, the junction kept 12 bases outside the gene matches. As DNA, the CDR3 is TGCAGTGCCATTACCCCGGGACAGGGGGTTCACGAGCAGTACTTC. It specifies CSAITPGQGVHEQYF.

The chain joins TRBV7-9 to TRBJ2-3; 9 nucleotides match TRBD1. The CDR3 loop spans 16 amino acids. The V and J ends lost 1 base and 2 bases, in that order; junction bases with no gene match: 4. The germline V gene encodes CDR1 SEHNR and CDR2 FQNEAQ (reference sequence). This CDR3 is CASSLGTGVSTDTQYF. For the CDR3, the DNA is TGTGCCAGCAGCTTAGGGACAGGGGTGTCCACAGATACGCAGTATTTT.

V gene TRBV6-6 combines with J gene TRBJ1-6, with no clear D. CDR1 and CDR2 (germline): MNHNY, SVGAGI (reference sequence). V lost 8 bases and J lost 0, with 11 bases in between. This CDR3 region has 15 residues. CDR3 in amino acids: CASGRTSSYNSPLHF. As DNA, the CDR3 is TGTGCCAGCGGGCGGACTAGCTCCTATAATTCACCCCTCCACTTT.

This clonotype was seen many times. The chain links TRBV7-9 to TRBJ2-2; 10 bases are a match to TRBD2. Germline CDR1 and CDR2: SEHNR and FQNEAQ (reference sequence). The CDR3 consists of 17 residues. Trimming removed 5 bases from V and 6 bases from J; junction bases left unmatched: 12. The CDR3 sequence is CASSPPTGTSAPGELFF. CDR3 in DNA: TGTGCCAGCAGCCCCCCGACCGGGACTAGCGCTCCCGGGGAGCTGTTTTTT.